These 24 T cell receptor beta chains were all obtained from the same sample, sequenced in a study of cytomegalovirus exposure and HLA in healthy donors. Profiled with immunoSEQ multiplex PCR; TCRdb holds only in-frame clones, not every one. The repertoire holds about 250,000 clones, with roughly 90% as singletons. Input material: PBMCs. These receptors were taken from a man aged 18-30 years in good health and CMV-seropositive.

The chain employs TRBV10-3 and TRBJ1-1; 9 nucleotides match TRBD1. Per the germline V gene, CDR1 is ENHRY and CDR2 is SYGVKD. Trimming removed 6 bases from V and 6 bases from J; junction bases left unmatched: 8. The CDR3 extends over 14 amino acids. CDR3 in amino acids: CAIRPGQGISEAFF. CDR3 sequence (DNA): TGTGCCATCAGACCGGGACAGGGTATCTCTGAAGCTTTCTTT.

V usage is TRBV6-5 and J usage is TRBJ2-7; 8 bases agree with TRBD2. The J segment lost 2 bases and the V segment lost 6 bases, leaving 9 bases of the junction unmatched. Germline CDR1 is MNHEY and CDR2 is SVGAGI. The CDR3 has 15 residues. The CDR3 is CASSARLASTYEQYF. DNA for the CDR3: TGTGCCAGCAGCGCCCGACTAGCGAGCACCTACGAGCAGTACTTC.

Details on this clone: Distinct nucleotide sequences in the sample also encode this CDR3. The gene calls are TRBV5-1 and TRBJ2-1; 14 bases map to TRBD2. CDR3 length equals 15 residues. The V segment lost 0 bases and the J segment 8 bases; nucleotides outside the gene matches: 1. Germline CDR1 is SGHRS and CDR2 is YFSETQ. The CDR3 region is CASSLGLAGGDEQFF. CDR3 in DNA: TGCGCCAGCAGCTTGGGACTAGCGGGAGGGGATGAGCAGTTCTTC.

The rearrangement joins TRBV2 to TRBJ2-7; D perhaps matches TRBD1 (5 bases). Germline CDR1 SNHLY, CDR2 FYNNEI. The length of the CDR3 is 15 residues. Trimming cost V 5 bases and J 0 bases, with 14 bases left between them. The DNA of the CDR3 is TGTGCCAGCAGTCAGGACATCCTACTCTCCTACGAGCAGTACTTC. This encodes CASSQDILLSYEQYF.

The chain is built from TRBV19 and TRBJ1-4, with 7 bases that match TRBD1. The germline V gene encodes CDR1 LNHDA and CDR2 SQIVND (reference sequence). Trimming cost V 5 bases and J 8 bases; bases outside gene matches: 11. The CDR3 consists of 15 residues. CDR3 in amino acids: CASSAQTGKLEKLFF. The CDR3, as DNA: TGTGCCAGTAGTGCGCAGACAGGGAAACTCGAAAAACTGTTTTTT.

The V call is TRBV30, the J call TRBJ2-7; D ambiguous. V dropped 0 bases and J dropped 2 bases, with 11 bases sitting between them. CDR1 and CDR2 (germline): GTSNPN, SVGIG (reference sequence). The CDR3 length is 14 residues. The CDR3 region is CAWSVGYGAYEQYF. CDR3 DNA sequence: TGTGCCTGGAGTGTAGGTTACGGTGCCTACGAGCAGTACTTC.

This chain joins TRBV5-1 and TRBJ1-1; TRBD1 aligns across 7 bases. The ends lost 4 bases at V and 2 bases at J; junction bases unmatched: 8. The V gene's germline CDR1 is SGHRS and CDR2 YFSETQ. The CDR3 sequence is 15 residues long. CDR3 nucleotide sequence: TGCGCCAGCAGCCCAAACAGGGGATTCAACACTGAAGCTTTCTTT. Its translation: CASSPNRGFNTEAFF.

This clone was counted a single time. The chain is built from TRBV29-1 and TRBJ2-7, with TRBD1 matching 12 bases. The V gene's germline CDR1 is SQVTM and CDR2 ANQGSEA. CDR3 length: 12 residues. V gave up 7 bases and J gave up 6 bases; unmatched junction bases: 4. The CDR3 sequence is CSGGQGAIEQYF. In DNA, the CDR3 is TGCAGCGGGGGACAGGGGGCGATCGAGCAGTACTTC.

The chain employs TRBV5-1 and TRBJ2-1, with 12 bases matching TRBD2. V was clipped by 3 bases and J by 6 bases; unmatched bases: 7. This CDR3 spans 16 amino acids. In germline, CDR1 is SGHRS, CDR2 YFSETQ. CDR3 region: CASSSGLAGPLNEQFF. The CDR3 DNA sequence: TGCGCCAGCAGCTCAGGACTAGCGGGACCCCTCAATGAGCAGTTCTTC.

V gene TRBV28 combines with J gene TRBJ1-4; D is uncertain. The germline V gene has CDR1 MDHEN and CDR2 SYDVKM. CDR3 length: 13 amino acids. V was pared by 7 bases and J by 1 base, with 7 bases between. The chain's CDR3 is CASTKGTNEKLFF. CDR3 coding DNA: TGTGCCAGCACTAAGGGAACTAATGAAAAACTGTTTTTT.

The genes are TRBV19 and TRBJ2-1; TRBD1 matches 8 bases. CDR3 length equals 14 residues. Germline CDR1 and CDR2: LNHDA and SQIVND (reference sequence). The J segment lost 4 bases and the V segment lost 5 bases, leaving 4 bases of the junction unmatched. In DNA form, the CDR3 reads TGTGCCAGTAGTGATCGGACAGGGTACAATGAGCAGTTCTTC. It codes for CASSDRTGYNEQFF. The whole variable domain, filled in from reference TRBV19 and TRBJ2-1, reads DGGITQSPKYLFRKEGQNVTLSCEQNLNHDAMYWYRQDPGQGLRLIYYSQIVNDFQKGDIAEGYSVSREKKESFPLTVTSAQKNPTAFYLCASSDRTGYNEQFFGPGTRLTVL.

This chain links TRBV5-4 with TRBJ1-2; D unresolved. Trimming left V 2 bases short and J 4 bases short, with 9 bases between. CDR3 size: 13 residues. CDR1 is SGHNT, CDR2 YYREEE, per germline (reference sequence). The CDR3 region has the DNA TGTGCCAGCAGCTTCGCTGACCGCTATGGCTACACCTTC. Translation: CASSFADRYGYTF.

The rearrangement links TRBV7-3 to TRBJ1-3, with no clear D. This CDR3 spans 16 amino acids. Per germline, CDR1 SGHTA and CDR2 FQGTGA. V was shortened by 5 bases and J by 0 bases, with 14 bases between the two germline ends. The CDR3 loop reads CASSLGGVNSGNTIYF. The CDR3, as DNA: TGTGCCAGCAGCCTGGGTGGGGTGAACTCTGGAAACACCATATATTTT.

The chain uses TRBV10-3 and TRBJ2-2; D is possibly TRBD2 (6 bases). This CDR3 contains 15 residues. Germline lookup yields CDR1 ENHRY and CDR2 SYGVKD. V was trimmed by 11 bases and J by 5 bases, leaving 21 bases between them. The chain's CDR3 is CAVQVTGRRTGELFF. The CDR3 DNA sequence: TGTGCCGTACAGGTGACCGGGAGACGAACCGGGGAGCTGTTTTTT.

The CDR3 bases are TGTGCCAGCAGCGACAGACTAGCGGGAGGCTCTTACGAGCAGTACTTC. It is translated as CASSDRLAGGSYEQYF. The chain employs TRBV11-2 and TRBJ2-7; 13 nucleotides agree with TRBD2. Germline CDR1 and CDR2: SGHAT and FQNNGV. The CDR3 contains 16 residues. The junction had 8 bases not matched to a gene; V was cut back by 5 bases and J by 4 bases.

This clone was observed a few times. The V call is TRBV6-6, the J call TRBJ2-7, with a weak D call TRBD2 (6 bases). The length of the CDR3 is 15 residues. V was trimmed by 5 bases and J by 3 bases, leaving 17 bases between them. Germline V gene lookup returns CDR1 MNHNY and CDR2 SVGAGI (reference sequence). The CDR3 DNA sequence: TGTGCCAGCAGTCCGGGACTCCGTTACGGCTACGAGCAGTACTTC. It is translated as CASSPGLRYGYEQYF.

V gene TRBV5-4 combines with J gene TRBJ1-2; 9 positions agree with TRBD1. V was clipped by 3 bases and J by 10 bases; unmatched bases: 13. The CDR3 runs to 15 residues. The germline V gene has CDR1 SGHNT and CDR2 YYREEE (reference sequence). The DNA for the CDR3 is TGTGCCAGCAGCTCCAATACCGGGACAGGGTTCGTCTACACCTTC. Protein product: CASSSNTGTGFVYTF. The full variable domain, in which reference TRBV5-4 and TRBJ1-2 provide the parts outside the CDR3, is ETGVTQSPTHLIKTRGQQVTLRCSSQSGHNTVSWYQQALGQGPQFIFQYYREEENGRGNFPPRFSGLQFPNYSSELNVNALELDDSALYLCASSSNTGTGFVYTFGSGTRLTVV.

V is TRBV2 and J is TRBJ1-4; D not resolved. Trimming cost V 5 bases and J 6 bases, with 4 bases left between them. Germline lookup yields CDR1 SNHLY and CDR2 FYNNEI. The CDR3 is 11 residues long. CDR3 in amino acids: CASSTYEKLFF. The CDR3 nucleotides read TGTGCCAGCAGTACTTATGAAAAACTGTTTTTT.

The chain carries TRBV28 and TRBJ2-7; possible D gene TRBD2, 6 bases. Trimming removed 5 bases at V and 4 bases at J, with 18 bases between. CDR1 is MDHEN, CDR2 SYDVKM, per germline. This CDR3 region has 15 residues. CDR3 in DNA: TGTGCCAGCAGTCTCCTCCCGGGACTGGGATACGAGCAGTACTTC. The encoded protein is CASSLLPGLGYEQYF.

CDR3 residues: CASSSTGISGNTIYF. CDR3 coding DNA: TGTGCCAGCAGCTCGACAGGGATCTCTGGAAACACCATATATTTT. The chain employs TRBV7-2 and TRBJ1-3; 7 bases fit TRBD1. Trimming at V came to 4 bases and at J to 0 bases, leaving 3 bases not matched to a gene. Germline CDR1 is SGHTA and CDR2 is FQGNSA. This CDR3 contains 15 residues. The full variable domain, in which reference TRBV7-2 and TRBJ1-3 provide the parts outside the CDR3, is GAGVSQSPSNKVTEKGKDVELRCDPISGHTALYWYRQSLGQGLEFLIYFQGNSAPDKSGLPSDRFSAERTGGSVSTLTIQRTQQEDSAVYLCASSSTGISGNTIYFGEGSWLTVV.

CDR3 coding DNA: TGTGCCAGCAGTGAATTCCGGGGGGGCCTAAACAATGAGCAGTTCTTC. Amino acid sequence: CASSEFRGGLNNEQFF. The gene calls are TRBV25-1 and TRBJ2-1; 8 bases are shared with TRBD2. Looked up from germline, CDR1 is MGHDK and CDR2 is SYGVNS. After removal of 1 base from V and 5 bases from J, the junction contained 7 bases not matched to a gene. CDR3 size: 16 residues.

The chain couples TRBV2 to TRBJ1-2; tentative D call: TRBD1 (6 bases). V was pared by 6 bases and J by 5 bases, with 22 bases between. The CDR3 extends over 16 amino acids. Germline V gene data show CDR1 as SNHLY and CDR2 as FYNNEI. The CDR3: CASSIRGRGAGYGYTF. CDR3 sequence (DNA): TGTGCCAGCAGCATCCGGGGTAGGGGGGCAGGGTATGGCTACACCTTC. The full variable domain, its missing parts supplied by reference TRBV2 and TRBJ1-2, is EPEVTQTPSHQVTQMGQEVILRCVPISNHLYFYWYRQILGQKVEFLVSFYNNEISEKSEIFDDQFSVERPDGSNFTLKIRSTKLEDSAMYFCASSIRGRGAGYGYTFGSGTRLTVV.

The CDR3 region is CASSPTESGNTIYF. The CDR3 DNA reads as TGCGCCAGCAGCCCAACGGAATCTGGAAACACCATATATTTT. This sequence joins TRBV5-1 and TRBJ1-3; D remains unclear. Between the trimmed V and J ends, which lost 4 bases and 1 base, there was a span of 9 bases. From germline, CDR1 is SGHRS and CDR2 YFSETQ. The CDR3 consists of 14 residues.

The chain recombines TRBV19 with TRBJ1-5; TRBD1 matches 9 bases. Germline V lookup: CDR1 LNHDA, CDR2 SQIVND (reference sequence). Losses at the gene ends were 9 bases for V and 2 bases for J; bases not matched to a gene: 5. The length of the CDR3 is 14 residues. CDR3 sequence: CASRTGDGNQPQHF. The CDR3 DNA is TGTGCCAGCCGGACAGGGGATGGCAATCAGCCCCAGCATTTT.